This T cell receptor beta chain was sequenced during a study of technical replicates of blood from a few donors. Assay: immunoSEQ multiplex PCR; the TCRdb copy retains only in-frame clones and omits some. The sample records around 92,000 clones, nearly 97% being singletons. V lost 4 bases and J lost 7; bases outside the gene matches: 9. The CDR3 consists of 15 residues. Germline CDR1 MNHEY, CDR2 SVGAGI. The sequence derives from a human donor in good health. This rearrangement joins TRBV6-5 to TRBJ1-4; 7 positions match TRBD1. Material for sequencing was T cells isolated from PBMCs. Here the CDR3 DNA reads TGTGCCAGCAGTTTTGCGACAGGGTTAGGTGAAAAACTGTTTTTT. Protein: CASSFATGLGEKLFF.